The entry below gives a single TCR beta chain sequence along with its context. Antigen unknown. This entry belongs to a study of post-analysis software for immune sequencing data. About the study: Disease courses included relapsing-remitting, secondary progressive and progressive-relapsing multiple sclerosis.

Findings and caveats of the study: TRBV5-6, TRBV5-1 and TRBV20-1 belonged to a set of five TRBV segments that were more frequent in patients than controls. The authors found that F measure strongly co-clustered same-batch samples. Controls' normalized Chao1 diversity significantly exceeded that of multiple sclerosis patients.

Each TCR beta cDNA library carried unique molecular identifiers. About 500,000 cDNA molecules were obtained per 1 to 10 million input T cells. MiXCR, applied by TCRdb to the PCR reads, yields one record per CDR3 protein. The sample yields 380,000 or so distinct CDR3 sequences, roughly 36% seen once. Trimming pared 0 bases from V and 2 bases from J, leaving 12 bases between. The CDR3 loop spans 15 amino acids. Germline values: CDR1 SGHDT, CDR2 YYEEEE. The specimen was blood. The sequence was obtained from a girl aged 10-17 years with multiple sclerosis. This rearrangement joins TRBV5-6 to TRBJ2-7; no reliable D call. CDR3 region: CASSLEGSPPYEQYF. The CDR3 coding sequence is TGTGCCAGCAGCTTGGAAGGTTCGCCACCCTACGAGCAGTACTTC.